One and the same sample provided the 2 T cell receptor beta chains below, sequenced in a study of blood T cell repertoires in COVID-19 (dated by TCRdb to between 2020 and 2021). The library was made by the immunoSEQ multiplex PCR assay. TCRdb retrieved this table from immuneACCESS and kept in-frame rearrangements only. Not all clones are present; in checked studies, unresolved V genes account for under half, and no reason is known for the remainder. Present in this sample are around 160,000 clones, roughly 89% of which were seen just once. The ten largest clones capture 4.5% to 6% of the sample. Sequenced input: PBMCs or T cells enriched from blood (not recorded which). These receptors were obtained from a woman between 45 and 60 years old who had been exposed to COVID-19.

This sequence joins TRBV10-2 and TRBJ2-7; 7 bases fit TRBD1. The CDR3 extends over 15 amino acids. After removal of 6 bases from V and 6 bases from J, the junction contained 14 bases not matched to a gene. CDR1 is WSHSY and CDR2 is SAAADI in the germline V gene. CDR3 protein: CASRLPGQKGPEQYF. CDR3 in DNA: TGCGCCAGCAGATTACCGGGACAGAAGGGGCCCGAGCAGTACTTC.

The chain is built from TRBV7-2 and TRBJ1-6; no clear D. The CDR3 spans 13 residues. In germline, CDR1 is SGHTA, CDR2 FQGNSA. The ends were cut back, 8 bases at V and 3 bases at J, with 8 bases in the middle. CDR3 residues: CASETRYNSPLHF. The CDR3, as DNA: TGTGCCAGCGAGACACGCTATAATTCACCCCTCCACTTT. The full variable domain, rest sourced from reference TRBV7-2 and TRBJ1-6, is GAGVSQSPSNKVTEKGKDVELRCDPISGHTALYWYRQSLGQGLEFLIYFQGNSAPDKSGLPSDRFSAERTGGSVSTLTIQRTQQEDSAVYLCASETRYNSPLHFGNGTRLTVT.